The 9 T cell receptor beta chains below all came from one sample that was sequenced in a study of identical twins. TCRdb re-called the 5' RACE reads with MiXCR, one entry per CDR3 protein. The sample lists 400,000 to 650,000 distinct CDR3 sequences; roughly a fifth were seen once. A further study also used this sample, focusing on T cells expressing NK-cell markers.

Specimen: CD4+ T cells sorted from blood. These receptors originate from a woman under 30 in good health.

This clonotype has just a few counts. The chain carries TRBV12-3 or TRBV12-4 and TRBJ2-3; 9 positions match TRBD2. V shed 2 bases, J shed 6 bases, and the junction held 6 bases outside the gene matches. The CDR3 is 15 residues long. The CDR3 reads CASSLSSGSTDTQYF. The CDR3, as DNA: TGTGCCAGCAGTTTAAGTAGCGGGAGTACTGATACGCAGTATTTT.

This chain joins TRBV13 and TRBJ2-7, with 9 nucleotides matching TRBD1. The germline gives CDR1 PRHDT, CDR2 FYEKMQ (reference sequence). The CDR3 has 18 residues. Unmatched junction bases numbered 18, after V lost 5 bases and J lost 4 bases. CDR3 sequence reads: CASSRTGASHLGKYEQYF. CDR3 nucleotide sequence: TGTGCCAGCAGCCGGACAGGGGCTTCTCATTTGGGCAAATACGAGCAGTACTTC.

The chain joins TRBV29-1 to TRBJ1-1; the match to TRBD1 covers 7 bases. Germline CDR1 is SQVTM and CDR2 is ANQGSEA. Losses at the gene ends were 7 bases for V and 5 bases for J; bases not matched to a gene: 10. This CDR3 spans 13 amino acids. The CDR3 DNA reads TGCAGCGCCGTGAGACAGGGCAGGACTGAAGCTTTCTTT. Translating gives CSAVRQGRTEAFF.

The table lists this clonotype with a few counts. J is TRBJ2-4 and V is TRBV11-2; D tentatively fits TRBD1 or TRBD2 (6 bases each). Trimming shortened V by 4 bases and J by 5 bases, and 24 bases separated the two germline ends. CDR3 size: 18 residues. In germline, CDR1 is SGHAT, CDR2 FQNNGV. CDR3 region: CASSSIRGTEIVENIQYF. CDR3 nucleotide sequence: TGTGCCAGCAGCTCCATTAGGGGGACTGAGATCGTCGAAAACATTCAGTACTTC.

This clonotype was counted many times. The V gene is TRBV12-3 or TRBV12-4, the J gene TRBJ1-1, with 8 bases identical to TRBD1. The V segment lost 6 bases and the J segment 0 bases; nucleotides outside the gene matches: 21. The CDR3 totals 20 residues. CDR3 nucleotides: TGTGCCAGCAGCTTCATTCTCCGGACAGGGCGCAGGGGGATGAACACTGAAGCTTTCTTT. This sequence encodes CASSFILRTGRRGMNTEAFF.

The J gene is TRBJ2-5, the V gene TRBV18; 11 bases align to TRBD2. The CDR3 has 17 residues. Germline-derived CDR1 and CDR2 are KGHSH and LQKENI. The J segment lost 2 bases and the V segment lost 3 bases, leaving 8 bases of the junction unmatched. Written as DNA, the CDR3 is TGTGCCAGCTCACCTGCTAGCGGGGGGAGAGGACAAGAGACCCAGTACTTC. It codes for CASSPASGGRGQETQYF.

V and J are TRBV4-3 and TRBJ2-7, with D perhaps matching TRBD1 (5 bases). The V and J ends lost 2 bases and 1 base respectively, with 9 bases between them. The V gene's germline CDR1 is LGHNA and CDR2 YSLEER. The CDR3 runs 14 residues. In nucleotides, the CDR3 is TGCGCCAGCAGCCAAAGGGGTGGGTCCTACGAGCAGTACTTC. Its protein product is CASSQRGGSYEQYF.

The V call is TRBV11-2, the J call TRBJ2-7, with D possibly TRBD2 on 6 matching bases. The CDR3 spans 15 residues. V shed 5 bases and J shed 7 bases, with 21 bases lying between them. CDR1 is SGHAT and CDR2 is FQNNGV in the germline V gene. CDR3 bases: TGTGCCAGCAGCGATACTGGGACTCTCGGTGGAGAGCAGTACTTC. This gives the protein CASSDTGTLGGEQYF.

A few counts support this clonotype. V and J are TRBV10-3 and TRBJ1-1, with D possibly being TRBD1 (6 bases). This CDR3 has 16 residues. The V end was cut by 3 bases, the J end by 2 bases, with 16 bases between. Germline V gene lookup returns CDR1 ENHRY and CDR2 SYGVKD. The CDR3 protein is CAISERRGQLNTEAFF. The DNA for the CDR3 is TGTGCCATCAGTGAACGACGGGGACAACTCAACACTGAAGCTTTCTTT.